This T cell receptor beta chain was captured by sequencing in a study of cytomegalovirus exposure and HLA in healthy donors (dated by TCRdb to about 2017). A note on the overall study: According to a later analysis, one platform produced both the 100 to 150 validation repertoires and the approximately 670 repertoires of the first cohort. The study was designed to test whether signatures of past pathogen exposure could be identified by cataloging public T cell receptors. Besides the first cohort of 500 to 700 subjects, a separate validation cohort made up of 90 to 150 different subjects was used. High-throughput TCR immunosequencing, statistical association of individual TCRs with disease status, and machine learning were combined to predict cytomegalovirus infection status.

The library came from the immunoSEQ multiplex PCR assay. The source study handled its data this way. A statistical classification framework was developed to diagnose cytomegalovirus status using the catalog of TCR beta chain sequences. TCRdb obtained this table from immuneACCESS and retained in-frame rearrangements with V and J assigned. These tables miss some clones; where compared with another copy, unresolved V genes account for less than half of the shortfall, and the remainder is unexplained. V and J calls and clone size are as listed in that table; D and trimming were resolved from the DNA. For this sample there are roughly 65,000 clones; about 94% appear just once. The ten largest account for 4.4% of the sample. What the study reported, not specific to this receptor: In vitro tests confirmed that a few of the cytomegalovirus-associated TCR beta chains recognize cytomegalovirus antigens. In a later analysis, TCRs clustered in the first cohort were found to also tend to co-occur in the roughly 130 validation repertoires, with approximately 93% of cluster scores above 0. The classifier was reported to diagnose cytomegalovirus status with high specificity and sensitivity in both the original cohort and the validation cohort. Most TCR sequences were seen in very few donors, while some public TCRs were found in many individuals. The validation cohort had no HLA typing available for a later analysis, so co-occurrence within that cohort was assessed over all 130 or so repertoires. According to the authors, the approach could potentially be generalized to other disease states and immunological phenotypes. The study listed over 150 TCR beta chains as associated with cytomegalovirus.

As concerns this clone: Its antigen is still unknown. Qualities for individual bases were not recorded, and no much larger clone is one base off.

The donors were included in the validation cohort of approximately 130 subjects, a group kept apart from the approximately 670-subject first cohort. The junction carries 15 bases between V and J, which are trimmed by 0 bases and 6 bases respectively. From the cysteine up to the phenylalanine, the CDR3 has a length of 16 residues. Here the CDR3 DNA is all that survives: 48 bases in frame from base 1. CDR1 and CDR2 (SGHNT, YENEEA) derive from the germline V gene. The V gene is TRBV11-3 and the J gene is TRBJ1-5; 6 matching bases give a weak D call of TRBD1. The receptor was isolated from a man younger than 35 in good health and CMV-seropositive. Sequencing input: PBMCs. The base sequence is TGTGCCAGCAGCTTAGATCCGGCAGGGGATTGTCAGCCCCAGCATTTT. Translated, it reads CASSLDPAGDCQPQHF.